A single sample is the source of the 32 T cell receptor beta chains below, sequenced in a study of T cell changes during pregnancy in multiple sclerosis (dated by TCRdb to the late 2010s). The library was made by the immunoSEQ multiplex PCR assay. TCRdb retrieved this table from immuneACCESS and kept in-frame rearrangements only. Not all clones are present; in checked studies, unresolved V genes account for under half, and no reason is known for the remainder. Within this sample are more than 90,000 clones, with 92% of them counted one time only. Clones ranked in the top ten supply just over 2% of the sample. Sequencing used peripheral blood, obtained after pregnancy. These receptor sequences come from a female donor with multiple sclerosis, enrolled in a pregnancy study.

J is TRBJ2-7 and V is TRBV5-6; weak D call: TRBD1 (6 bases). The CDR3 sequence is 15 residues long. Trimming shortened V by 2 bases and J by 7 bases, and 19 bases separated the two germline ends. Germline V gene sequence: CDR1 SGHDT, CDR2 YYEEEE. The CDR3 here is CASSLGGTGFWEQYF. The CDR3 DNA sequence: TGTGCCAGCAGCTTAGGGGGAACAGGGTTTTGGGAGCAGTACTTC.

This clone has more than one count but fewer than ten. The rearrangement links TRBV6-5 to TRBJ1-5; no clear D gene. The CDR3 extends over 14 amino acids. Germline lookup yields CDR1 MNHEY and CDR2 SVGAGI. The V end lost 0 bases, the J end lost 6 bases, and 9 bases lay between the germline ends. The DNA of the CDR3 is TGTGCCAGCAGTTACTCGACGGAGGGTCAGCCCCAGCATTTT. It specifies CASSYSTEGQPQHF.

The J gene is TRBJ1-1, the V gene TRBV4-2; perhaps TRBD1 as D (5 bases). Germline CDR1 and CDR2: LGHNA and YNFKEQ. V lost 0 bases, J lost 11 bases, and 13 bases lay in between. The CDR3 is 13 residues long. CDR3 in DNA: TGTGCCAGCAGCCAAGATACAAGGGGAATGGCTTTCTTT. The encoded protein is CASSQDTRGMAFF.

The CDR3 sequence: CASSPGQEAYEQYF. The DNA for the CDR3 is TGTGCCAGCTCACCCGGACAGGAGGCCTACGAGCAGTACTTC. V is TRBV18 and J is TRBJ2-7; 7 nucleotides line up with TRBD1. CDR1 is KGHSH and CDR2 is LQKENI in the germline V gene. There are 14 residues in the CDR3. The trim removed 3 bases at V and 2 bases at J, leaving 4 bases unmatched.

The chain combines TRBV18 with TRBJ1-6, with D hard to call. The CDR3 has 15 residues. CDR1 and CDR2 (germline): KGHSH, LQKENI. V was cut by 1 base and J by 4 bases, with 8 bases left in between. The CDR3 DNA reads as TGTGCCAGCTCACCACGTACTTTATATAATTCACCCCTCCACTTT. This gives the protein CASSPRTLYNSPLHF.

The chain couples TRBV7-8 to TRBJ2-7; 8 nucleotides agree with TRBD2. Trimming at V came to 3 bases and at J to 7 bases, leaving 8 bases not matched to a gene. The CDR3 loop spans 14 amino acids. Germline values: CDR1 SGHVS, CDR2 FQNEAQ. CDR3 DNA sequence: TGTGCCAGCAGCTTTAGCGGGAACGGGGATGAGCAGTACTTC. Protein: CASSFSGNGDEQYF.

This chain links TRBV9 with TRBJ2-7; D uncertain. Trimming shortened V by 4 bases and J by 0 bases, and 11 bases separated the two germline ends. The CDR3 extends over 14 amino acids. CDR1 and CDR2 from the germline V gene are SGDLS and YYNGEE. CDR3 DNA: TGTGCCAGCAGCCTCTCGGAGAGCTCCTACGAGCAGTACTTC. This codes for CASSLSESSYEQYF.

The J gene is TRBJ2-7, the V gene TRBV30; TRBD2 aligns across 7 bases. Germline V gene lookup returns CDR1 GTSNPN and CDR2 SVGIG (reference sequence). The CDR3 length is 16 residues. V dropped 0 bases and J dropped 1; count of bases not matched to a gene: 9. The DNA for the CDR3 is TGTGCCTGGAGTGTAGTCGGGCTAGCGGATTCCTACGAGCAGTACTTC. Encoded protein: CAWSVVGLADSYEQYF.

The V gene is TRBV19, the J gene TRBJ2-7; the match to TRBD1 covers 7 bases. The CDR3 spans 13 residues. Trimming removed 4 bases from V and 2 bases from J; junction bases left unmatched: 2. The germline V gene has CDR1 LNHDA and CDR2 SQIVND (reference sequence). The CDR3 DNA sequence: TGTGCCAGTAGTACGGGACAGACCTACGAGCAGTACTTC. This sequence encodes CASSTGQTYEQYF.

The CDR3 loop reads CASSSPGNTEAFF. The CDR3, as DNA: TGCGCCAGCAGCTCTCCGGGGAACACTGAAGCTTTCTTT. V and J are TRBV5-1 and TRBJ1-1; no clear D. The CDR3 covers 13 residues. Trimming left V 3 bases short and J 1 base short, with 7 bases between. Germline CDR1 is SGHRS and CDR2 is YFSETQ.

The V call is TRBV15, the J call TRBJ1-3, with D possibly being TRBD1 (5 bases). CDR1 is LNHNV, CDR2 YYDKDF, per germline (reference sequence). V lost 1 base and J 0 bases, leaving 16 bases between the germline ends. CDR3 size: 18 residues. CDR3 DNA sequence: TGTGCCACCAGCAGAGGGGAGGGGACCGGGTTCTCTGGAAACACCATATATTTT. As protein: CATSRGEGTGFSGNTIYF.

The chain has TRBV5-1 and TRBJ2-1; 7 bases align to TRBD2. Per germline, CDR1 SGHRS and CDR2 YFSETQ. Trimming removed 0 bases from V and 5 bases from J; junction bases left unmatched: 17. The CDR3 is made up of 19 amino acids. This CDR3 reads CASSLEQGSWLAENNEQFF. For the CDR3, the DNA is TGCGCCAGCAGCTTGGAGCAAGGATCGTGGCTAGCGGAAAACAATGAGCAGTTCTTC.

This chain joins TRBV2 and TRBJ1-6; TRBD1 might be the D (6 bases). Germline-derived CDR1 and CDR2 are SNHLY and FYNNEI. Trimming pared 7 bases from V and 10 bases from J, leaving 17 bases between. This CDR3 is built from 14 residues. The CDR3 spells CASIRDKPGSPLHF. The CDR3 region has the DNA TGTGCCAGCATCCGGGACAAGCCTGGATCACCCCTCCACTTT. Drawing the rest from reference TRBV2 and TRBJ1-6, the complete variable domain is EPEVTQTPSHQVTQMGQEVILRCVPISNHLYFYWYRQILGQKVEFLVSFYNNEISEKSEIFDDQFSVERPDGSNFTLKIRSTKLEDSAMYFCASIRDKPGSPLHFGNGTRLTVT.

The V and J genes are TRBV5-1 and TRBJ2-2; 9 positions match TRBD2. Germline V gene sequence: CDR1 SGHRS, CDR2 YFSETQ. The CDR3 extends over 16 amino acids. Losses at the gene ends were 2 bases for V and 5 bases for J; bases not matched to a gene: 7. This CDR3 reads CASSLLSGRWTGELFF. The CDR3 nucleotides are TGCGCCAGCAGCTTACTTAGCGGGAGATGGACCGGGGAGCTGTTTTTT.

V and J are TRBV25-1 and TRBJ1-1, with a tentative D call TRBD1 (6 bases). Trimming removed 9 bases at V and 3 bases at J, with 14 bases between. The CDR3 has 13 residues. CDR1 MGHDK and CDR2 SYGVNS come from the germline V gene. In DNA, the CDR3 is TGTGCCAGTAAGCGGGACACACACACTGAAGCTTTCTTT. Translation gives CASKRDTHTEAFF.

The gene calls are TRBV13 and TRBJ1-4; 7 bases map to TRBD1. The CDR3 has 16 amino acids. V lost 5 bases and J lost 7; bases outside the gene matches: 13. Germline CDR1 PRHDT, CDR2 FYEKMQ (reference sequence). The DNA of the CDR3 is TGTGCCAGCAGCCACAACCGAGGGGGCCGGGTTGAAAAACTGTTTTTT. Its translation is CASSHNRGGRVEKLFF. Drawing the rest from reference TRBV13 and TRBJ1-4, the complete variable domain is AAGVIQSPRHLIKEKRETATLKCYPIPRHDTVYWYQQGPGQDPQFLISFYEKMQSDKGSIPDRFSAQQFSDYHSELNMSSLELGDSALYFCASSHNRGGRVEKLFFGSGTQLSVL.

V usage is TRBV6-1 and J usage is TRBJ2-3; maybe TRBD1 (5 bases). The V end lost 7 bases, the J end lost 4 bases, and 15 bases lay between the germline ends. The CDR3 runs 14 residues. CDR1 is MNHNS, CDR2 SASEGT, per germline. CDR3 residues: CASKGRERSDTQYF. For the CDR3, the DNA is TGTGCCAGCAAGGGCAGGGAAAGGTCAGATACGCAGTATTTT.

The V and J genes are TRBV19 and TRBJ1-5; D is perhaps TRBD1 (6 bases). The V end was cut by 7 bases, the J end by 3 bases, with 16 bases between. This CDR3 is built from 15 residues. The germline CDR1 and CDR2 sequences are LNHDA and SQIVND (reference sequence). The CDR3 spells CASNYFGQNNQPQHF. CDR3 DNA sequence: TGTGCCAGTAATTATTTTGGACAGAACAATCAGCCCCAGCATTTT.

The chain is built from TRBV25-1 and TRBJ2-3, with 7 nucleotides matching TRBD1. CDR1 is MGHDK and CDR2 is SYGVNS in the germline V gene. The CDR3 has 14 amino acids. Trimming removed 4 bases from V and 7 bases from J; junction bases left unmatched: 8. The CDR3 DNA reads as TGTGCCAGCAGTGTGGGACAGACAGCCTATACGCAGTATTTT. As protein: CASSVGQTAYTQYF.

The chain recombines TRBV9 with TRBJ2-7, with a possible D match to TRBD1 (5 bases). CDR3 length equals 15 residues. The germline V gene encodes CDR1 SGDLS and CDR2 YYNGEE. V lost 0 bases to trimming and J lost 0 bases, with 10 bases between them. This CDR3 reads CASSVEGISSYEQYF. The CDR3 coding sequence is TGTGCCAGCAGCGTAGAGGGGATAAGCTCCTACGAGCAGTACTTC.

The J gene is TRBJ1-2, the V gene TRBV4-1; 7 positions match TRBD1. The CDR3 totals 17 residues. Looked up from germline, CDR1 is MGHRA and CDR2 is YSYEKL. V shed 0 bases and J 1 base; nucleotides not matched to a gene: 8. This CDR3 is CASSQDRGQAINYGYTF. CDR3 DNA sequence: TGCGCCAGCAGCCAAGATCGTGGACAGGCTATTAACTATGGCTACACCTTC.

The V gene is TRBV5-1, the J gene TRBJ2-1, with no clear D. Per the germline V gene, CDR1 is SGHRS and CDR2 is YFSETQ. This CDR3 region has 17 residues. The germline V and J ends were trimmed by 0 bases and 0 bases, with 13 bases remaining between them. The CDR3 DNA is TGCGCCAGCAGCTTGGGTCTCGGTGGAGCCTCCTACAATGAGCAGTTCTTC. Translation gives CASSLGLGGASYNEQFF.

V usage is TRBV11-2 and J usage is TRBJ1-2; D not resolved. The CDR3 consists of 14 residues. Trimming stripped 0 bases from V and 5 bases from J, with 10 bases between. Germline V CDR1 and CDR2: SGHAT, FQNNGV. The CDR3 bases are TGTGCCAGCAGCTTAGACGGTTCGAATTATGGCTACACCTTC. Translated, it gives CASSLDGSNYGYTF.

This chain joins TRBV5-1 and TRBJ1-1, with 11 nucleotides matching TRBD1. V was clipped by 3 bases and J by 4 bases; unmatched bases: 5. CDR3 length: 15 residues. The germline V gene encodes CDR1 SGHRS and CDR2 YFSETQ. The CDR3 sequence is CASSSAGTGGTEAFF. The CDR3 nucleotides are TGCGCCAGCAGCTCCGCCGGGACAGGGGGCACTGAAGCTTTCTTT.

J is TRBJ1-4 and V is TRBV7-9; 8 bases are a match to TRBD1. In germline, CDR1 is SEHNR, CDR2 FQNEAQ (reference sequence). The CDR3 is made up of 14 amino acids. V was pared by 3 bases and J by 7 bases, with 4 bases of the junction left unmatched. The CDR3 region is CASSFQGAGEKLFF. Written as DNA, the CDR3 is TGTGCCAGCAGCTTTCAGGGGGCTGGTGAAAAACTGTTTTTT.

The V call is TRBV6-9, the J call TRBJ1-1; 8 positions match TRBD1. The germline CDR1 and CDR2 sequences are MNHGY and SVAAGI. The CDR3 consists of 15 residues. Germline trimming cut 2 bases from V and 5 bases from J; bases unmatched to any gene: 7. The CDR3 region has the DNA TGTGCCAGCAGTTATCCTCAGGGGGCGAGGACTGAAGCTTTCTTT. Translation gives CASSYPQGARTEAFF.

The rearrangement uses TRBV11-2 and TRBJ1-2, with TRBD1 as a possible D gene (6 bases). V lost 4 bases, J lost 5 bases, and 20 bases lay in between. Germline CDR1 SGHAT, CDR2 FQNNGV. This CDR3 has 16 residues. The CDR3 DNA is TGTGCCAGCAGCTCCATTCGGGACATCCTGAAGTATGGCTACACCTTC. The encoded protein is CASSSIRDILKYGYTF.

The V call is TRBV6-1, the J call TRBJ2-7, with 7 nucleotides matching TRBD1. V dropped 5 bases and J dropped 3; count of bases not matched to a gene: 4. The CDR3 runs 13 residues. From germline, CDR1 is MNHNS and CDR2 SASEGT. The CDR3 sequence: CASSNHRGYEQYF. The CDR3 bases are TGTGCCAGCAGTAACCACAGGGGCTACGAGCAGTACTTC.

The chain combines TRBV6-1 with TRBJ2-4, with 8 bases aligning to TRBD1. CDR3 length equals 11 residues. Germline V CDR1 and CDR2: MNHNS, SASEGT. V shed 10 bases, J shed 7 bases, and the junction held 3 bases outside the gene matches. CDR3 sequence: CATDRGNIQYF. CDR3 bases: TGTGCCACAGACAGGGGTAACATTCAGTACTTC.

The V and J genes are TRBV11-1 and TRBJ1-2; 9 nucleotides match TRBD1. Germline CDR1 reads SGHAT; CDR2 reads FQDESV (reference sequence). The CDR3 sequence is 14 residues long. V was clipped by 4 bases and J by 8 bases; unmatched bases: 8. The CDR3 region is CASSYEQGAHGYTF. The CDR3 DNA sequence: TGTGCCAGCAGCTACGAACAGGGGGCGCACGGCTACACCTTC.

CDR3 in amino acids: CASSLEVLRGTGELFF. DNA for the CDR3: TGTGCCAGCAGCTTAGAGGTGCTTCGGGGCACCGGGGAGCTGTTTTTT. The V call is TRBV13, the J call TRBJ2-2; tentative D call: TRBD2 (5 bases). This CDR3 spans 16 amino acids. Germline CDR1 reads PRHDT; CDR2 reads FYEKMQ (reference sequence). Between the trimmed V and J ends, which lost 1 base and 4 bases, there was a span of 13 bases.

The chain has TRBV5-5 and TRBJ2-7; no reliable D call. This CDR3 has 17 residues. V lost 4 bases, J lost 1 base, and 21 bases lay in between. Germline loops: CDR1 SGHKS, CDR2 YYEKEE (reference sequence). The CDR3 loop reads CASSLIDAGRLSYEQYF. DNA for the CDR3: TGTGCCAGCAGCCTTATTGATGCAGGAAGGTTATCCTACGAGCAGTACTTC.